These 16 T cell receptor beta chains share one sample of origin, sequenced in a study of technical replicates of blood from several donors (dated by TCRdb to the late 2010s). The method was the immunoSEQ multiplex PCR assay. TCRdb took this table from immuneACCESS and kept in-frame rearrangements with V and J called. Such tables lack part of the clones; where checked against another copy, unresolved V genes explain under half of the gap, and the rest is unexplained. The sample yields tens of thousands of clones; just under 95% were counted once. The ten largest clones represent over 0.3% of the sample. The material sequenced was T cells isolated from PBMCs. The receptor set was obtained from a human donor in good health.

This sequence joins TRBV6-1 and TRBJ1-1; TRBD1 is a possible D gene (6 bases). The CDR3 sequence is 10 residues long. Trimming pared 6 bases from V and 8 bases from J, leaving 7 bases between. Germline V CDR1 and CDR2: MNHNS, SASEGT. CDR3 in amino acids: CASRRGEAFF. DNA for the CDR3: TGTGCCAGCAGGAGGGGGGAAGCTTTCTTT.

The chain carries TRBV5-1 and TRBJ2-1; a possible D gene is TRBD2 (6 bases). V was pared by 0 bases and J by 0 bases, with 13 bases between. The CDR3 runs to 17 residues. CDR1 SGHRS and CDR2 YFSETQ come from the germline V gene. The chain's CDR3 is CASSLGASVSSYNEQFF. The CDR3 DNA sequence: TGCGCCAGCAGCTTGGGGGCTAGCGTGAGCTCCTACAATGAGCAGTTCTTC.

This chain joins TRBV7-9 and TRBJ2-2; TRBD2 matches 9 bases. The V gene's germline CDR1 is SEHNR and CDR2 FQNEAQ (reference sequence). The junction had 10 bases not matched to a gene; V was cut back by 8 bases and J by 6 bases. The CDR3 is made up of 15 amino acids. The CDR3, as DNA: TGTGCCAGCGGCGCTAGCGGGACATCGGCCGGGGAGCTGTTTTTT. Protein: CASGASGTSAGELFF.

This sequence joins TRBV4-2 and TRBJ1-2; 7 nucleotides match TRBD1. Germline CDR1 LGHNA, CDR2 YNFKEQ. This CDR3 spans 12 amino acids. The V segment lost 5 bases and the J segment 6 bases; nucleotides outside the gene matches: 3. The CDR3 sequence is CASSYTGDGYTF. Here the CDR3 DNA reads TGTGCCAGCAGCTACACAGGGGATGGCTACACCTTC.

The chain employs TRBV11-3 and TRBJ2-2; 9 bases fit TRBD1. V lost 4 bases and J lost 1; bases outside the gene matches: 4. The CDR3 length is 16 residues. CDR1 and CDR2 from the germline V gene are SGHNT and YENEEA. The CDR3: CASSSTDRGNTGELFF. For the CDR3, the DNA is TGTGCCAGCAGCTCAACGGACAGGGGGAACACCGGGGAGCTGTTTTTT.

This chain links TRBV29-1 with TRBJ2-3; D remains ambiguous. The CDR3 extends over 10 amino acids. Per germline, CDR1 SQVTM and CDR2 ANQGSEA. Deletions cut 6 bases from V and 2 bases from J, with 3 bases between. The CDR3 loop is CSVLTDTQYF. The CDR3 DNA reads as TGCAGCGTCCTCACAGATACGCAGTATTTT.

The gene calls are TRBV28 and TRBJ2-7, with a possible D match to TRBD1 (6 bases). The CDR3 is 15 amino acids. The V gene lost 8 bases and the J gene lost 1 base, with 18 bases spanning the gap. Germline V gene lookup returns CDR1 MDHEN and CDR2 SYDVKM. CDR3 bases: TGTGCCAGCCAGTTCCTGGGCCAGGGGTCCTACGAGCAGTACTTC. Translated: CASQFLGQGSYEQYF.

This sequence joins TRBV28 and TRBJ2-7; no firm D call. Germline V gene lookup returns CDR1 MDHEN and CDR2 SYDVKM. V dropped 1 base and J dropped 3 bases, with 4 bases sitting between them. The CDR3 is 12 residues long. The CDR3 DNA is TGTGCCAGCAGTTTATCTTTCTACGAGCAGTACTTC. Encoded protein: CASSLSFYEQYF.

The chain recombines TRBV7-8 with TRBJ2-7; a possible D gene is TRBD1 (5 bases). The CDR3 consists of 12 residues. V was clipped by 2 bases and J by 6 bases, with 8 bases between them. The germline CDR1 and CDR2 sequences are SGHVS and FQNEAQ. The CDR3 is CASSLWTSEQYF. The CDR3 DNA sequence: TGTGCCAGCAGCTTATGGACAAGCGAGCAGTACTTC. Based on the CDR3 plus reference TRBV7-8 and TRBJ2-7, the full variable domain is GAGVSQSPRYKVAKRGQDVALRCDPISGHVSLFWYQQALGQGPEFLTYFQNEAQLDKSGLPSDRFFAERPEGSVSTLKIQRTQQEDSAVYLCASSLWTSEQYFGPGTRLTVT.

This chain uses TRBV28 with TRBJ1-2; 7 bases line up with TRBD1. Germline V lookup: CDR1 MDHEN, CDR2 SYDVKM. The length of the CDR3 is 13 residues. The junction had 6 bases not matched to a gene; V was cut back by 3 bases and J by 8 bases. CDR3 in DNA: TGTGCCAGCAGTTTTTCTCAGGGGGAGGGCTACACCTTC. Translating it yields CASSFSQGEGYTF.

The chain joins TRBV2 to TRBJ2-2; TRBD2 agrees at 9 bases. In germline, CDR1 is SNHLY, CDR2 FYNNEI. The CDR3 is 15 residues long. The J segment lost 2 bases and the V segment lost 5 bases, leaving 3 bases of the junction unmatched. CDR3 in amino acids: CASSTSGLNTGELFF. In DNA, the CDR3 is TGTGCCAGCAGTACTAGCGGGCTAAACACCGGGGAGCTGTTTTTT.

The DNA for the CDR3 is TGTGCCAGCAGATCCGACAGGGTTGTAAGCTACACCTTC. Residues: CASRSDRVVSYTF. The chain has TRBV28 and TRBJ1-2; 7 bases align to TRBD1. Per germline, CDR1 MDHEN and CDR2 SYDVKM. The CDR3 sequence is 13 residues long. V shed 6 bases and J 9 bases; nucleotides not matched to a gene: 10.

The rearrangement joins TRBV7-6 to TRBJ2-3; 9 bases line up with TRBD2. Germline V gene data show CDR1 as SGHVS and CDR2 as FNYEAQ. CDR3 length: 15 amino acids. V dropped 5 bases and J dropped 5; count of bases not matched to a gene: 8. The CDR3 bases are TGTGCCAGCAGCATTCTAGCGGGGCCTCGAGATACGCAGTATTTT. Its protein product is CASSILAGPRDTQYF.

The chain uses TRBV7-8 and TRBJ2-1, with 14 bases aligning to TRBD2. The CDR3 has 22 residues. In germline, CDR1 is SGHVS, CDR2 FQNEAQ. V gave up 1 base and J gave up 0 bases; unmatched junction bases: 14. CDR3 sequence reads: CASSLVMRGTSGRRTSYNEQFF. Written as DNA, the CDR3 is TGTGCCAGCAGCTTAGTCATGCGAGGGACTAGCGGGAGACGAACCTCCTACAATGAGCAGTTCTTC.

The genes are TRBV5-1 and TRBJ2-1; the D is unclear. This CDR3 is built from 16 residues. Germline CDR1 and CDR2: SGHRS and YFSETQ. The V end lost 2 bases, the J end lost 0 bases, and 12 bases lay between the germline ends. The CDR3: CASSFMYSGSYNEQFF. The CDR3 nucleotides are TGCGCCAGCAGCTTTATGTATTCCGGCTCCTACAATGAGCAGTTCTTC.

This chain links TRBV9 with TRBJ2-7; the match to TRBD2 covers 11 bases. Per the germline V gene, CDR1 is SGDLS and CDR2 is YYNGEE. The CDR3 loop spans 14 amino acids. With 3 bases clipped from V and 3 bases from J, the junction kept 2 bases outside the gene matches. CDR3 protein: CASSGGLAGYEQYF. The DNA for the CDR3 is TGTGCCAGCAGCGGCGGACTAGCGGGCTACGAGCAGTACTTC.